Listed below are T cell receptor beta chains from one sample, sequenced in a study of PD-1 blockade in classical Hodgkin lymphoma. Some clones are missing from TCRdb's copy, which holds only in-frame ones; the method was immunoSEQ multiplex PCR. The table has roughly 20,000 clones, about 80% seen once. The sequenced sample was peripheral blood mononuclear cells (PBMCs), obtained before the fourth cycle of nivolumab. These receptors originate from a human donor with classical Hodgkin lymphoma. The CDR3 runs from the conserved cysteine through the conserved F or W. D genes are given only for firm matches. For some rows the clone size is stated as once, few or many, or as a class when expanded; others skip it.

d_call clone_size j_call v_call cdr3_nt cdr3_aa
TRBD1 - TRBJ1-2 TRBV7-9 TGTGCCAGCAGCCTCTCCGAGCAGGGGGTAGGGTATGGCTACACCTTC CASSLSEQGVGYGYTF
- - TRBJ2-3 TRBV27 TGTGCCAGCAGTAATACAACTAGCACAGATACGCAGTATTTT CASSNTTSTDTQYF
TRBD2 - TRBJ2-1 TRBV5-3 TGTGCCAGAAGCTTGGGGCGGGAGGGCCGTTCCAATGAGCAGTTCTTC CARSLGREGRSNEQFF
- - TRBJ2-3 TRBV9 TGTGCCAGCAGCGACGGGCAGGGACATAGCACAGATACGCAGTATTTT CASSDGQGHSTDTQYF
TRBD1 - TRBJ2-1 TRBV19 TGTGCCAGTTCCGGACAGGGGCCCTACAATGAGCAGTTCTTC CASSGQGPYNEQFF
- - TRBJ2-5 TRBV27 TGTGCCAGCCGTGGGGGTGTCCGTCTAGAGACCCAGTACTTC CASRGGVRLETQYF
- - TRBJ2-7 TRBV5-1 TGCGCCAGCAGCTCCGGCAGGGGTATACTAGTACGCGAGCAGTACTTC CASSSGRGILVREQYF
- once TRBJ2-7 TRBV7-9 TGTGCCAGCAGCTTACAGAACTACGAGCAGTACTTC CASSLQNYEQYF
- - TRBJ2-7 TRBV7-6 TGTGCCAGCAGCTTAGCAGTGGGCTCCCCCTTACGCGAGCAGTACTTC CASSLAVGSPLREQYF
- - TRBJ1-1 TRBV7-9 TGTGCCAGCAGCGAGATAAACAGGAACACTGAAGCTTTCTTT CASSEINRNTEAFF
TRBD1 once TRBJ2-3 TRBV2 TGTGCCAGCGTCCGGACAGGGAGCACAGATACGCAGTATTTT CASVRTGSTDTQYF
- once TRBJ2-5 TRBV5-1 TGCGCCAGCAGCCTCTCTGCGGGAGAGACCCAGTACTTC CASSLSAGETQYF
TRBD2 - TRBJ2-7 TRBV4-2 TGTGCCAGCAGCACCCCGGGACTAGCGGGCGCGGGCTCCTACGAGCAGTACTTC CASSTPGLAGAGSYEQYF
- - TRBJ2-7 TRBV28 TGTGCCAGCACGTCTCCCGGGACACCGTACGAGCAGTACTTC CASTSPGTPYEQYF
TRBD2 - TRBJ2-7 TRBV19 TGTGCCAGTAGTTTAGGGGTTCACGGGGGACTAGCGGGAGCGGACGAGCAGTACTTC CASSLGVHGGLAGADEQYF
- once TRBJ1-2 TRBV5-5 TGTGCCAGCAGCTTTCAGGGCTATGGCTACACCTTC CASSFQGYGYTF
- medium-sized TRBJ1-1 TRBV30 TGTGCCTGGAGTACGGGGATTCAGAACACTGAAGCTTTCTTT CAWSTGIQNTEAFF
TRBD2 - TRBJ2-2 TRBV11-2 TGTGCCAGCAGCTTAGTAGGCCTAGCGGGGGGGTTCGCGGCCGGGGAGCTGTTTTTT CASSLVGLAGGFAAGELFF
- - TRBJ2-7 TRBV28 TGTGCCAGCAGTTTATGGGAGACAGAGCAGTACTTC CASSLWETEQYF
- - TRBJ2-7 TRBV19 TGTGCCAGTAGTATCAGGCCGGGCTACGAGCAGTACTTC CASSIRPGYEQYF
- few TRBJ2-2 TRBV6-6 TGTGCCAGCAGTTTACCGGGACTGAGCACCGGGGAGCTGTTTTTT CASSLPGLSTGELFF
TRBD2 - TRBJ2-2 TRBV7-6 TGTGCCAGCAGTCACACACCGAGCGGGGGCCCAATGAACACCGGGGAGCTGTTTTTT CASSHTPSGGPMNTGELFF
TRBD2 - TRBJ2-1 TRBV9 TGTGCCAGCAGCGTATCTAGCGGGAGAACCCATGAGCAGTTCTTC CASSVSSGRTHEQFF
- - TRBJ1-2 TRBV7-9 TGTGCCAGCAGCTTAGAGACTTCCTATGGCTACACCTTC CASSLETSYGYTF
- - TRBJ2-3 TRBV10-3 TGTGCCATCGAGGTCACAGATACGCAGTATTTT CAIEVTDTQYF
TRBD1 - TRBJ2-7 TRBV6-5 TGTGCCAGCAGTTACACCGGGACAGGGGCCTACGAGCAGTACTTC CASSYTGTGAYEQYF
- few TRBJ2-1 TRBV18 TGTGCCAGCTCAAGGGGTCTCAACAATGAGCAGTTCTTC CASSRGLNNEQFF
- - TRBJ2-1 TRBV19 TGTGCCAGTAGTACCTCGGTCTACAGGGCAAACTACAATGAGCAGTTCTTC CASSTSVYRANYNEQFF
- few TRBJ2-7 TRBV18 TGTGCCAGCTCACCACCGGACTCGTGGAGCTCCTACGAGCAGTACTTC CASSPPDSWSSYEQYF
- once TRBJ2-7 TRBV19 TGTGCCAGTAGTATAACCCCAAACTACGAGCAGTACTTC CASSITPNYEQYF
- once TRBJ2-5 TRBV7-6 TGTGCCAGCAGCTTAGCGGTGGGGACCCAGTACTTC CASSLAVGTQYF
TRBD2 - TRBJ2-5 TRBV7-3 TGTGCCAGCAGCCCAGGGACTAGTCCTCCCCAAGAGACCCAGTACTTC CASSPGTSPPQETQYF
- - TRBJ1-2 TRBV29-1 TGCAGCGTTGACCGGCAGGACCCTTACTATGGCTACACCTTC CSVDRQDPYYGYTF
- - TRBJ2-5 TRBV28 TGTGCCAGCAGTTTCCAGGGGTATGGGACCCAGTACTTC CASSFQGYGTQYF
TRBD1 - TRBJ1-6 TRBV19 TGTGCCAGTAGGCCAGAGACAGGGACGGATTCACCCCTCCACTTT CASRPETGTDSPLHF
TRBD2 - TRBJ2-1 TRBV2 TGTGCCAGCACTTCCGTGCTAGCGGCCTCCAGTGCCTACAATGAGCAGTTCTTC CASTSVLAASSAYNEQFF
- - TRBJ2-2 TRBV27 TGTGCCAGCAGTTCGGGTTGGGGCCCCATGAACACCGGGGAGCTGTTTTTT CASSSGWGPMNTGELFF
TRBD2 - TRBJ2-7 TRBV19 TGTGCCAGTAGTCCGGGACTAGCGATTTACGAGCAGTACTTC CASSPGLAIYEQYF
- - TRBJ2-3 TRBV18 TGTGCCAGCTCACCAAGGACCACAGATACGCAGTATTTT CASSPRTTDTQYF
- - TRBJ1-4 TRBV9 TGTGCCAGCAGCGCGGGACAACCTCTGACGGATGAAAAACTGTTTTTT CASSAGQPLTDEKLFF
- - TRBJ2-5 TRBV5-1 TGCGCCAGCAGCTCCTTACTTCAAGAGACCCAGTACTTC CASSSLLQETQYF
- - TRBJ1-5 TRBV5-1 TGCGCCAGCAGCCTGGGTGTGAGGCAGCCCCAGCATTTT CASSLGVRQPQHF
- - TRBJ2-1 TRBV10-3 TGTGCCATCAGTGAGTTGATGGTAGCTCACGAGCAGTTCTTC CAISELMVAHEQFF
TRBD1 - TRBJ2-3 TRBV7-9 TGTGCCAGCAGCTTAGTGACAGGGATAACAGATACGCAGTATTTT CASSLVTGITDTQYF
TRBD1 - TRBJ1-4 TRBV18 TGTGCCAGCTCACCAAAGACAGGGGTCCCCTCTAATGAAAAACTGTTTTTT CASSPKTGVPSNEKLFF
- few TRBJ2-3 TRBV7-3 TGTGCCAGCAGCTCAGGACAAGGCGCGGATACGCAGTATTTT CASSSGQGADTQYF
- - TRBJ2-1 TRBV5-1 TGCGCCAGCAGCGATCCAACTCCAGGGGCCAATGAGCAGTTCTTC CASSDPTPGANEQFF
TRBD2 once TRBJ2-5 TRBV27 TGTGCCAGCAGTTTTTTCGCGGGAGGGAGAGAGACCCAGTACTTC CASSFFAGGRETQYF
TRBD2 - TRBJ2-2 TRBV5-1 TGCGCCAGCAGCCCCGGACTAGCGGGGGGCCGGAACACCGGGGAGCTGTTTTTT CASSPGLAGGRNTGELFF
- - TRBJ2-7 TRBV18 TGTGCCAGCTCACCACAGAACTACGAGCAGTACTTC CASSPQNYEQYF